This record covers a single T cell receptor beta chain. This specimen belongs to a study of shared clonotypes between healthy human individuals. An assay was performed, and its level was deep. Original processing notes: Quality scores were absent from the junction-only immunoSEQ sequences, so filtering differed. The table came from immunoSEQ multiplex PCR; TCRdb's copy has only in-frame clones and leaves some out. V, J and clone size are taken as reported in that table, and D and trimming were inferred from the DNA itself. The sample gives around 2,100,000 clones, roughly 94% of which show up once; 1% to 1.5% is in the top ten. Germline CDR1 reads SGDLS; CDR2 reads YYNGEE. The CDR3 covers 16 residues. With 3 bases clipped from V and 7 bases from J, the junction kept 8 bases outside the gene matches. In the naive CD8 group, cells lacked CD45RO and were positively selected for CCR7, so terminally differentiated effector memory CD45RA+ cells were left out.

The sequencing sample was made of naive CD8+ T cells sorted from blood. This TCR was sampled from a man younger than 30 in good health. The chain links TRBV9 to TRBJ1-6; 9 nucleotides line up with TRBD1. As DNA, the CDR3 is TGTGCCAGCAGCGCCGGGCTACAGGGGGCCAATTCACCCCTCCACTTT. It specifies CASSAGLQGANSPLHF.